The sequence of this T cell receptor beta chain was determined in a study of blood T cell repertoires in COVID-19. Cohorts were based on clinical histories the participants reported. Recovered status in Cohort 3 required two negative PCRs, clearance, or symptom resolution. The CDR3 length is 14 residues. V dropped 8 bases and J dropped 6; count of bases not matched to a gene: 9. From germline, CDR1 is MNHEY and CDR2 SMNVEV (reference sequence). This clone was found once. Method: immunoSEQ multiplex PCR; TCRdb's copy keeps in-frame clones and lacks some. Here the sample spans 250,000 to 300,000 clones, 80% to 90% being singletons.

The sequencing input was PBMCs or T cells enriched from blood (not recorded which). The receptor was derived from a woman in her fifties or sixties who had recovered from COVID-19. The rearrangement joins TRBV27 to TRBJ2-2, with 7 bases identical to TRBD2. The CDR3 nucleotides are TGTGCCAGCCGATGGGGGAGGGCGTCCGGGGAGCTGTTTTTT. It encodes CASRWGRASGELFF.